This passage covers 15 T cell receptor beta chains from one sample sequenced in a study of OX40 agonist ivuxolimab in advanced cancers. The table came from immunoSEQ multiplex PCR; TCRdb's copy has only in-frame clones and leaves some out. This table has around 61,000 clones, roughly 82% appearing once. The starting material was CD4+ or CD8+ T cells sorted from blood, obtained in a trial of the OX40 agonist ivuxolimab. The receptors stem from an adult with an advanced solid tumor such as melanoma, head and neck, liver or kidney cancer.

The genes are TRBV14 and TRBJ2-1; 12 nucleotides agree with TRBD2. Germline CDR1 is SGHDN and CDR2 is FVKESK. The CDR3 runs to 15 residues. Trimming removed 4 bases from V and 9 bases from J; junction bases left unmatched: 7. For the CDR3, the DNA is TGTGCCAGCAGCCCGCTAGCGGGAGGGCCCAGTGAGCAGTTCTTC. It yields the protein CASSPLAGGPSEQFF.

The chain uses TRBV4-2 and TRBJ2-7, with D hard to call. Germline lookup yields CDR1 LGHNA and CDR2 YNFKEQ. V lost 4 bases to trimming and J lost 3 bases, with 10 bases between them. The length of the CDR3 is 13 residues. CDR3 sequence reads: CASSRDRIYEQYF. The CDR3 region has the DNA TGTGCCAGCAGCCGCGACCGGATCTACGAGCAGTACTTC.

The rearrangement joins TRBV7-9 to TRBJ1-1; 7 positions agree with TRBD1. V was pared by 5 bases and J by 1 base, with 4 bases of the junction left unmatched. Looked up from germline, CDR1 is SEHNR and CDR2 is FQNEAQ (reference sequence). The CDR3 extends over 14 amino acids. CDR3 coding DNA: TGTGCCAGCAGCCCAGGACAGGAGAACACTGAAGCTTTCTTT. It translates to CASSPGQENTEAFF.

The gene calls are TRBV27 and TRBJ1-5; a possible D gene is TRBD1 (6 bases). The V end was cut by 5 bases, the J end by 11 bases, with 16 bases between. The CDR3 loop spans 13 amino acids. Germline lookup yields CDR1 MNHEY and CDR2 SMNVEV (reference sequence). The CDR3 DNA follows: TGTGCCAGCAGTCGGACCCAGAGGGGGGCCCAGCATTTT. Translation gives CASSRTQRGAQHF.

This chain joins TRBV7-6 and TRBJ2-7, with D perhaps TRBD1 or TRBD2 (5 bases each). Germline CDR1 is SGHVS and CDR2 is FNYEAQ. The CDR3 contains 15 residues. The V end lost 6 bases, the J end lost 5 bases, and 20 bases lay between the germline ends. DNA for the CDR3: TGTGCCAGCAGTTTGACAGCGGACCCTCTGCACGAGCAGTACTTC. It translates to CASSLTADPLHEQYF.

The V gene is TRBV11-3, the J gene TRBJ2-7; 9 nucleotides line up with TRBD1. This CDR3 contains 14 residues. CDR1 is SGHNT and CDR2 is YENEEA in the germline V gene. J lost 6 bases, V lost 1 base, and 4 bases had no gene match. The DNA of the CDR3 is TGTGCCAGCAGCTTAGGCCGGGACAGGGCCGAGCAGTACTTC. This codes for CASSLGRDRAEQYF.

The chain joins TRBV11-2 to TRBJ2-7; possibly TRBD1 or TRBD2 for D (5 bases each). The CDR3 is made up of 16 amino acids. Germline V lookup: CDR1 SGHAT, CDR2 FQNNGV. V lost 6 bases and J 4 bases, leaving 22 bases between the germline ends. The CDR3 DNA follows: TGTGCCAGCAGTAGGTGGGGGAACCGACTCCGGTACGAGCAGTACTTC. Protein sequence: CASSRWGNRLRYEQYF.

This chain uses TRBV4-2 with TRBJ1-3; TRBD1 matches at 7 bases. Germline V gene data show CDR1 as LGHNA and CDR2 as YNFKEQ. This CDR3 region has 19 residues. V shed 0 bases and J 0 bases; nucleotides not matched to a gene: 11. CDR3 sequence reads: CASSQDQGGVGSSGNTIYF. The CDR3 bases are TGTGCCAGCAGCCAAGATCAGGGGGGAGTGGGGAGCTCTGGAAACACCATATATTTT.

J is TRBJ1-5 and V is TRBV27; D uncertain. CDR3 length: 14 amino acids. Trimming pared 7 bases from V and 5 bases from J, leaving 15 bases between. CDR1 MNHEY and CDR2 SMNVEV come from the germline V gene (reference sequence). The CDR3 is CASNPAGRDQPQHF. The CDR3 nucleotides read TGTGCCAGCAACCCCGCCGGGAGAGATCAGCCCCAGCATTTT.

The rearrangement uses TRBV5-1 and TRBJ2-4; 8 bases are a match to TRBD1. The V segment lost 2 bases and the J segment 9 bases; nucleotides outside the gene matches: 7. Germline CDR1 and CDR2: SGHRS and YFSETQ. The CDR3 has 14 amino acids. CDR3 amino acids: CASSLRQGASIQYF. The DNA for the CDR3 is TGCGCCAGCAGCTTACGTCAGGGGGCTAGCATTCAGTACTTC.

This chain uses TRBV5-1 with TRBJ2-7; D is uncertain. Trimming removed 1 base at V and 3 bases at J, with 8 bases between. The CDR3 length is 13 residues. Germline CDR1 reads SGHRS; CDR2 reads YFSETQ. CDR3 nucleotides: TGCGCCAGCAGCTTGTCAGCCAGCTACGAGCAGTACTTC. As protein: CASSLSASYEQYF.

This chain connects TRBV7-6 to TRBJ1-3, with 9 bases fitting TRBD1. The CDR3 is 16 amino acids. Germline V gives CDR1 SGHVS, CDR2 FNYEAQ. V lost 3 bases to trimming and J lost 11 bases; unmatched junction nucleotides: 14. The CDR3 loop reads CASSLGWGTGTRSIYF. The CDR3 bases are TGTGCCAGCAGCTTGGGTTGGGGGACAGGGACACGCTCCATATATTTT.

The V call is TRBV4-3, the J call TRBJ1-6; 7 bases agree with TRBD1. This CDR3 has 19 amino acids. The J segment lost 6 bases and the V segment lost 0 bases, leaving 14 bases of the junction unmatched. Germline CDR1 is LGHNA and CDR2 is YSLEER. The CDR3 DNA sequence: TGCGCCAGCAGCCAAGACGGTGGTAACAGGGGAGGGATTAATTCACCCCTCCACTTT. Protein sequence: CASSQDGGNRGGINSPLHF.

In DNA, the CDR3 is TGTGCCATCAGTGAAGGACAGCTGGGGGGTGAAAAACTGTTTTTT. Translated: CAISEGQLGGEKLFF. The chain joins TRBV10-3 to TRBJ1-4; D is possibly TRBD1 (6 bases). V was clipped by 3 bases and J by 7 bases, with 15 bases between them. CDR1 and CDR2 (germline): ENHRY, SYGVKD. The CDR3 sequence is 15 residues long.

The rearrangement uses TRBV5-4 and TRBJ2-5; 12 nucleotides line up with TRBD2. Germline values: CDR1 SGHNT, CDR2 YYREEE (reference sequence). V lost 4 bases to trimming and J lost 0 bases; unmatched junction nucleotides: 10. The CDR3 consists of 18 residues. CDR3 in amino acids: CASSPRLAGVTYQETQYF. Written as DNA, the CDR3 is TGTGCCAGCAGCCCTCGACTAGCGGGAGTAACGTACCAAGAGACCCAGTACTTC.